These 13 T cell receptor beta chains originate from one sample sequenced in a study of cytomegalovirus exposure and HLA in healthy donors. Profiling relied on immunoSEQ multiplex PCR, and the TCRdb table lists in-frame clones only, not all of them. The sample contains 300,000 or so clones, roughly 88% of which appear only once. The sequenced sample consisted of PBMCs. The receptors were gathered from a man under 40 in good health and CMV-seronegative.

The chain has TRBV9 and TRBJ1-1, with 12 bases fitting TRBD1. V lost 3 bases to trimming and J lost 5 bases; unmatched junction nucleotides: 5. Germline assignment: CDR1 SGDLS and CDR2 YYNGEE. This CDR3 region has 15 residues. CDR3 DNA: TGTGCCAGCAGCGGTTGGGACAGGGGGCATACTGAAGCTTTCTTT. This encodes CASSGWDRGHTEAFF.

Only one count was recorded for this clone. This chain uses TRBV6-1 with TRBJ2-2, with 8 bases that match TRBD1. Germline CDR1 MNHNS, CDR2 SASEGT. After removal of 3 bases from V and 4 bases from J, the junction contained 10 bases not matched to a gene. This CDR3 region has 17 residues. The CDR3 region is CASSETGVPLSTGELFF. CDR3 nucleotides: TGTGCCAGCAGTGAGACAGGGGTCCCGTTAAGCACCGGGGAGCTGTTTTTT.

The chain joins TRBV7-9 to TRBJ2-5, with 16 bases matching TRBD2. The CDR3 sequence is 18 residues long. The V and J ends lost 3 bases and 5 bases, in that order; junction bases with no gene match: 9. Germline V gene sequence: CDR1 SEHNR, CDR2 FQNEAQ (reference sequence). The CDR3 DNA follows: TGTGCCAGCAGCTTGGCGACAAAGGGACTAGCGGGGGGGGAGACCCAGTACTTC. This gives the protein CASSLATKGLAGGETQYF.

The chain couples TRBV7-8 to TRBJ1-5; D call uncertain. The CDR3 is 15 amino acids. V lost 5 bases and J lost 0, with 11 bases in between. Germline CDR1 and CDR2: SGHVS and FQNEAQ. The CDR3 nucleotides are TGTGCCAGCAGCCCCCAGACAAATAGCAATCAGCCCCAGCATTTT. Translated, it gives CASSPQTNSNQPQHF. Looking up the rest from reference TRBV7-8 and TRBJ1-5 gives the full variable domain: GAGVSQSPRYKVAKRGQDVALRCDPISGHVSLFWYQQALGQGPEFLTYFQNEAQLDKSGLPSDRFFAERPEGSVSTLKIQRTQQEDSAVYLCASSPQTNSNQPQHFGDGTRLSIL.

The rearrangement joins TRBV11-3 to TRBJ2-2; D is possibly TRBD1 (5 bases). Trimming stripped 0 bases from V and 7 bases from J, with 9 bases between. This CDR3 spans 14 amino acids. Germline assignment: CDR1 SGHNT and CDR2 YENEEA. CDR3 sequence (DNA): TGTGCCAGCAGCTTAGAGGACAATGACGGGGAGCTGTTTTTT. It translates to CASSLEDNDGELFF.

The J gene is TRBJ2-7, the V gene TRBV2; maybe TRBD2 (7 bases). The CDR3 sequence is 16 residues long. Trimming took off 7 bases at V and 7 bases at J, with 26 bases between the two ends. Germline V CDR1 and CDR2: SNHLY, FYNNEI. The CDR3 DNA is TGTGCCAGCACGACCCTCCTCTTGGGGGGGCGCGGTGAGCAGTACTTC. Its protein product is CASTTLLLGGRGEQYF.

The chain recombines TRBV10-3 with TRBJ1-5; D might be TRBD1 (6 bases). The V gene's germline CDR1 is ENHRY and CDR2 SYGVKD. The CDR3 contains 16 residues. V was shortened by 3 bases and J by 6 bases, with 18 bases between the two germline ends. This chain's CDR3 is CAISDGQLHLGQPQHF. In nucleotides, the CDR3 is TGTGCCATCAGTGACGGACAGCTCCATTTGGGTCAGCCCCAGCATTTT.

The chain recombines TRBV6-6 with TRBJ2-4, with D unclear. With 6 bases removed from V and 1 base from J, the gap between germline ends came to 13 bases. Germline CDR1 reads MNHNY; CDR2 reads SVGAGI (reference sequence). CDR3 length: 15 residues. Here the CDR3 reads CASRSTTFAKNIQYF. DNA for the CDR3: TGTGCCAGCAGATCGACAACGTTCGCCAAAAACATTCAGTACTTC.

The chain employs TRBV10-2 and TRBJ1-2, with 8 bases aligning to TRBD1. The germline V gene encodes CDR1 WSHSY and CDR2 SAAADI. V dropped 3 bases and J dropped 2; count of bases not matched to a gene: 5. The CDR3 has 15 residues. The CDR3 region is CASSDRGPSNYGYTF. The CDR3 nucleotides are TGCGCCAGCAGTGACAGGGGGCCCTCCAACTATGGCTACACCTTC.

The chain carries TRBV27 and TRBJ1-1; unclear D gene. The CDR3 contains 15 residues. V shed 1 base and J shed 0 bases, with 9 bases lying between them. Germline V gives CDR1 MNHEY, CDR2 SMNVEV (reference sequence). The CDR3 spells CASSLFHNMNTEAFF. For the CDR3, the DNA is TGTGCCAGCAGTTTATTTCACAACATGAACACTGAAGCTTTCTTT.

The chain carries TRBV7-2 and TRBJ2-7; possibly TRBD1 for D (6 bases). Germline CDR1 reads SGHTA; CDR2 reads FQGNSA. The V end was cut by 1 base, the J end by 0 bases, with 7 bases between. The CDR3 covers 14 residues. The CDR3 protein is CASSLDRASYEQYF. The CDR3 DNA reads TGTGCCAGCAGCTTAGACAGGGCCTCCTACGAGCAGTACTTC.

The J gene is TRBJ1-1, the V gene TRBV5-6; D is perhaps TRBD1 (6 bases). Per germline, CDR1 SGHDT and CDR2 YYEEEE. Deletions cut 1 base from V and 0 bases from J, with 13 bases between. CDR3 size: 16 residues. CDR3 sequence (DNA): TGTGCCAGCAGCTTGCGGGGGGCCCTGGTGAACACTGAAGCTTTCTTT. The encoded protein is CASSLRGALVNTEAFF.

J is TRBJ1-5 and V is TRBV19; D remains ambiguous. In germline, CDR1 is LNHDA, CDR2 SQIVND (reference sequence). The CDR3 is 14 amino acids. Trimming took off 3 bases at V and 0 bases at J, with 6 bases between the two ends. The CDR3 DNA follows: TGTGCCAGTAGTATTGAGAATAGCAATCAGCCCCAGCATTTT. It specifies CASSIENSNQPQHF.